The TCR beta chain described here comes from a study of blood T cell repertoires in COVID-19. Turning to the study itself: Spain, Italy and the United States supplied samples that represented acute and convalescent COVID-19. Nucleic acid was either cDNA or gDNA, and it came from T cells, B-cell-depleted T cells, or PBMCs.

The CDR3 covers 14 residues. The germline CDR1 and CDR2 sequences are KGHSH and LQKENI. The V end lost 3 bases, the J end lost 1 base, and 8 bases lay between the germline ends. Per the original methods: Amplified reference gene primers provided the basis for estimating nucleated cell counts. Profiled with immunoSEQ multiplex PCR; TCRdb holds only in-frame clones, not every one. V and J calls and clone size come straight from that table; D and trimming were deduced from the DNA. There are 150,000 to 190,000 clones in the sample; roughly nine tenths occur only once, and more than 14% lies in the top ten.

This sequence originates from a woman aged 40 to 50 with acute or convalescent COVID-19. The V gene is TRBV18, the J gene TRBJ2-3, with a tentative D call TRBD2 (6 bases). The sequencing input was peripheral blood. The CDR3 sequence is CASSPREGTDTQYF. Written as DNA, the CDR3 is TGTGCCAGCTCACCTAGGGAGGGCACAGATACGCAGTATTTT.